A selection of T cell receptor beta chains follows, all from one sample in a study of blood T cell repertoires in COVID-19. The protocol was immunoSEQ multiplex PCR, while the TCRdb copy is restricted to in-frame clones and leaves out a portion. The sample holds about 60,000 clones, 75% to 90% seen once. Sequenced material: peripheral blood. The source is a human donor with acute or convalescent COVID-19. The donor label of this sample is uncertain. The CDR3 runs from the conserved cysteine through the conserved F or W. The D gene is left open where the match is weak. Clone size is shown for a subset of rows, as once, few, many or a class of expanded clone.

.	TRBV7-2	once	TRBJ1-1	TGTGCCAGCAGCTTAGAGGCAGGGGCGTGGGCTTTCTTT	CASSLEAGAWAFF
TRBD2	TRBV18	.	TRBJ2-1	TGTGCCAGCTCACCACAAATGGGGGGGGACAATGAGCAGTTCTTC	CASSPQMGGDNEQFF
TRBD1	TRBV28	.	TRBJ1-5	TGTGCCAGCAGAGACAGGGGTACGAGGTGGGGCAATCAGCCCCAGCATTTT	CASRDRGTRWGNQPQHF
.	TRBV4-2	.	TRBJ2-1	TGTGCCAGCAGCCAAGAAGTACAGTTCTACTCCTACAATGAGCAGTTCTTC	CASSQEVQFYSYNEQFF
TRBD1	TRBV6-6	.	TRBJ1-2	TGTGCCAGCAGTTTCCGACAGGGTATTGACTACACCTTC	CASSFRQGIDYTF
TRBD2	TRBV5-4	.	TRBJ2-7	TGTGCCAGCAGCTCCGGGACTAGCGGGATGCGGGCCTCACCCGAGCAGTACTTC	CASSSGTSGMRASPEQYF
.	TRBV3-1/TRBV3-2	.	TRBJ2-3	TGTGCCAGCAGCCGACTAGGCACAGATACGCAGTATTTT	CASSRLGTDTQYF
.	TRBV15	.	TRBJ2-5	TGTGCCACCAGCAGAGATAGGGGAGGATCGAAGGGCAAGGAGACCCAGTACTTC	CATSRDRGGSKGKETQYF
TRBD1	TRBV19	.	TRBJ2-1	TGTGCCAGTAGTAGAAAGACAGGGGGCGCGAACAATGAGCAGTTCTTC	CASSRKTGGANNEQFF
.	TRBV11-2	.	TRBJ1-1	TGTGCCAGCAGCCACAGCTTCTCTGAAGCTTTCTTT	CASSHSFSEAFF
.	TRBV7-2	.	TRBJ1-2	TGTGCCAGCAAGATACCCGGGCGGGGGAACTATGGCTACACCTTC	CASKIPGRGNYGYTF
.	TRBV25-1	.	TRBJ1-4	TGTGCCAGCAGTGAATATAAAGGAGTTTTAAATGAAAAACTGTTTTTT	CASSEYKGVLNEKLFF
.	TRBV5-1	.	TRBJ2-5	TGCGCCAGCAGCTTGGAGGGGCTTCAAGAGACCCAGTACTTC	CASSLEGLQETQYF
TRBD1	TRBV24-1	.	TRBJ1-4	TGTGCCACCAGTGACCCTAAGACAGGGGGTTTTGAAAAACTGTTTTTT	CATSDPKTGGFEKLFF
.	TRBV12-3/TRBV12-4	.	TRBJ1-5	TGTGCCAGCAGTCGGGGAGACCAGCCCCAGCATTTT	CASSRGDQPQHF
TRBD1	TRBV28	few	TRBJ2-7	TGTGCCAGCAGTCCTTCAGGGGGCTGGACCTACGAGCAGTACTTC	CASSPSGGWTYEQYF
TRBD2	TRBV7-9	.	TRBJ2-1	TGTGCCAGCAGCGATGTAGCGGGGGGGCTATTTGATGAGCAGTTCTTC	CASSDVAGGLFDEQFF
TRBD1	TRBV19	.	TRBJ1-3	TGTGCCAGTAGTAACAGGGGCCCCTCTGGAAACACCATATATTTT	CASSNRGPSGNTIYF
TRBD2	TRBV10-3	.	TRBJ2-3	TGTGCCATCAGTGAATTTCGCGGGGGGGTTGATACGCAGTATTTT	CAISEFRGGVDTQYF
.	TRBV28	.	TRBJ1-2	TGTGCCAGCAGTTTATTGCAGAACTATGGCTACACCTTC	CASSLLQNYGYTF
TRBD1	TRBV11-3	.	TRBJ2-7	TGTGCCAGCAGCTTGCGGGGGACAGGGGGCAACGAGCAGTACTTC	CASSLRGTGGNEQYF
TRBD2	TRBV18	.	TRBJ2-5	TGTGCCAGCTCACCACGTATCGTTCGGGAGGGGGAGACCCAGTACTTC	CASSPRIVREGETQYF
.	TRBV27	.	TRBJ2-3	TGTGCCAGCAGTTCTACACCTAGAGGGGATACGCAGTATTTT	CASSSTPRGDTQYF
.	TRBV5-5	.	TRBJ2-5	TGTGCCAGCAGCGACAGCTACACCCAAGAGACCCAGTACTTC	CASSDSYTQETQYF
TRBD1	TRBV18	.	TRBJ2-5	TGTGCCAGCTCACCGGGGACAGGGGATGTTACCCAGTACTTC	CASSPGTGDVTQYF
TRBD1	TRBV7-3	.	TRBJ2-1	TGTGCCAGCAGCTTCGACAGGGGCTCCTACAATGAGCAGTTCTTC	CASSFDRGSYNEQFF
.	TRBV7-2	.	TRBJ2-1	TGTGCCAGCAGCGTATACCCCGGGCTAGCGAGATACAATGAGCAGTTCTTC	CASSVYPGLARYNEQFF
TRBD1	TRBV9	.	TRBJ1-1	TGTGCCAGCAGCACAGGACAGGGGTCGGGCACTGAAGCTTTCTTT	CASSTGQGSGTEAFF
TRBD2	TRBV4-2	.	TRBJ2-5	TGTGCCAGCAGCCAAGAGCGGGGGGCCGGGGAGACCCAGTACTTC	CASSQERGAGETQYF
TRBD1	TRBV28	.	TRBJ1-4	TGTGCCACGGGACAGGGGACTAATGAAAAACTGTTTTTT	CATGQGTNEKLFF
.	TRBV29-1	.	TRBJ1-1	TGCAGCGTTGAAGAGGCACAGAACACTGAAGCTTTCTTT	CSVEEAQNTEAFF
TRBD1	TRBV11-2	.	TRBJ2-1	TGTGCCAGCAGCCCAGGGACAGAACCCAGAAATGAGCAGTTCTTC	CASSPGTEPRNEQFF
TRBD1	TRBV5-1	.	TRBJ1-1	TGCGCCAGCGGGCCCGGACAGGGGATGGAAGCTTTCTTT	CASGPGQGMEAFF
TRBD1	TRBV18	.	TRBJ1-3	TGTGCCAGCTCACCACCGGACAGGGCTGGAAACACCATATATTTT	CASSPPDRAGNTIYF
TRBD1	TRBV7-9	few	TRBJ2-7	TGTGCCAGCAGCTTTACAGGGGTCTCTGGGTCCTACGAGCAGTACTTC	CASSFTGVSGSYEQYF
TRBD1	TRBV2	.	TRBJ2-3	TGTGCCAGCAGCACCGACAGGGAGTATACAGATACGCAGTATTTT	CASSTDREYTDTQYF
TRBD2	TRBV4-2	.	TRBJ2-1	TGTGCCAGCAGCCCGGGGACTAGCGGCTACAATGAGCAGTTCTTC	CASSPGTSGYNEQFF
.	TRBV19	.	TRBJ2-2	TGTGCCAGTAGTAAAGCGAGGACGAACACCGGGGAGCTGTTTTTT	CASSKARTNTGELFF
.	TRBV25-1	.	TRBJ1-1	TGTGCCAGCAGTGCTCCCGGGGGGCTCACTGAAGCTTTCTTT	CASSAPGGLTEAFF
TRBD2	TRBV7-2	once	TRBJ2-1	TGTGCCAGCAGCTCTAACGGACTAGCGGGAGACAATGAGCAGTTCTTC	CASSSNGLAGDNEQFF
TRBD2	TRBV7-2	.	TRBJ2-5	TGTGCCAGCAGCTTAGCGGCTAGCGGGGGGCAGGAGACCCAGTACTTC	CASSLAASGGQETQYF
.	TRBV28	once	TRBJ1-4	TGTGCCAGCAGTCCCTCGTGGAGGGTGAATGAAAAACTGTTTTTT	CASSPSWRVNEKLFF
TRBD1	TRBV20-1	.	TRBJ2-2	TGCAGTGCTAGTAATACAGGGGCCGACGGGGAGCTGTTTTTT	CSASNTGADGELFF
.	TRBV5-4	.	TRBJ1-1	TGTGCCAGCAGCGACGGAGGGGGGGAGAACACTGAAGCTTTCTTT	CASSDGGGENTEAFF
TRBD1	TRBV19	.	TRBJ2-7	TGTGCCAGTAGTATAGGGCTGACAGGGCCCCAAATAATCTACGAGCAGTACTTC	CASSIGLTGPQIIYEQYF
.	TRBV7-9	.	TRBJ1-5	TGTGCCAGCAGCGGGGTAGGGGTAAATCAGCCCCAGCATTTT	CASSGVGVNQPQHF
TRBD2	TRBV10-3	.	TRBJ2-5	TGTGCCATCAGCGCCCCGGGGGGGGGACAAGAGACCCAGTACTTC	CAISAPGGGQETQYF
.	TRBV30	.	TRBJ1-1	TGTGCCTGGAGTGTCCGTTTGAACACTGAAGCTTTCTTT	CAWSVRLNTEAFF
.	TRBV4-2	.	TRBJ1-5	TGTGCCAGCAGCCAAGAAGAGGGAAGCAATCAGCCCCAGCATTTT	CASSQEEGSNQPQHF
TRBD1	TRBV6-1	.	TRBJ2-5	TGTGCCAGCAGTGAAGGTGACAGGGAGCAGGAGACCCAGTACTTC	CASSEGDREQETQYF
.	TRBV27	.	TRBJ1-2	TGTGCCAGCAGTTTAGGGCGGGCAGACTATGGCTACACCTTC	CASSLGRADYGYTF
.	TRBV11-3	once	TRBJ2-5	TGTGCCAGCAGCTCAGGGGGGGAGACCCAGTACTTC	CASSSGGETQYF
.	TRBV7-3	once	TRBJ2-2	TGTGCCAGCAGCTTAAAACCGGTGGCTTTTACGGACCCCCGGGGCACCGGGGAGCTGTTTTTT	CASSLKPVAFTDPRGTGELFF
.	TRBV27	.	TRBJ1-5	TGTGCCAGCAGTTTATTCCTAGATTATCAGCCCCAGCATTTT	CASSLFLDYQPQHF
.	TRBV29-1	.	TRBJ2-3	TGCAGCGTGAGCGGTAGCACAGATACGCAGTATTTT	CSVSGSTDTQYF
TRBD1	TRBV19	.	TRBJ1-4	TGTGCCAGTAGTAGACAGGGTAATGAAAAACTGTTTTTT	CASSRQGNEKLFF
.	TRBV5-1	.	TRBJ2-5	TGCGCCAGCAGGGAACAGGAGACCCAGTACTTC	CASREQETQYF
TRBD1	TRBV29-1	few	TRBJ1-2	TGCAGCGGGACAGGAGCTAACTATGGCTACACCTTC	CSGTGANYGYTF
.	TRBV4-2	.	TRBJ1-6	TGTGCCAGCAGCCAAGATCCCGGAGGGAAATCACCCCTCCACTTT	CASSQDPGGKSPLHF